This T cell receptor beta chain was found in a study of cytomegalovirus exposure and HLA in healthy donors. The germline V gene encodes CDR1 SGHNT and CDR2 YENEEA. This CDR3 spans 14 amino acids. Unmatched junction bases numbered 8, after V lost 5 bases and J lost 5 bases. This PCR relied on a set of 60 Vbeta primers and 13 Jbeta primers. Sequenced by immunoSEQ multiplex PCR; TCRdb stores in-frame clones only, minus some. Among about 180,000 clones, around 80% were seen once, and the ten largest hold less than 9%. The chain recombines TRBV11-3 with TRBJ2-7, with TRBD2 matching over 8 bases. The specimen was PBMCs. The TCR sequence derives from a man aged 30 to 45 in good health and CMV-seropositive. The CDR3 reads CASSPGRGGDEQYF. In nucleotides, the CDR3 is TGTGCCAGCAGCCCCGGCCGGGGGGGGGACGAGCAGTACTTC.